The sequence of this TCR beta chain was determined in a study of human T cells and chemical hapten exposure. Study summary: Slight volume differences across pooled libraries mainly accounted for varying per-sample TCR yields.

Specified time point: patch test 3, about 24 weeks after DPC sensitization. Treatment defined: therapeutic diphenylcyclopropenone sensitization with weekly scalp DPC. One entry per CDR3 protein results from TCRdb running MiXCR on the RACE reads. This sample yields 100,000 to 120,000 distinct CDR3 sequences, of which 30% to 35% are seen a single time; roughly 2.5% belongs to the top ten. CDR3 length: 15 amino acids. The germline CDR1 and CDR2 sequences are SQVTM and ANQGSEA. V trimming: 0 bases; J trimming: 9 bases; junction bases outside the gene matches: 10. This sequence joins TRBV29-1 and TRBJ2-1, with 8 bases matching TRBD2. The starting material was whole blood, obtained in connection with sensitization to the hapten diphenylcyclopropenone (DPC). The source of this sequence is a man aged 35 to 55 with alopecia areata. Some clones in this sample may be carry-over from other donors' samples. CDR3 coding DNA: TGCAGCGTTGAAGACCCCAGCGGGAGCGCGGGTGAGCAGTTCTTC. Protein sequence: CSVEDPSGSAGEQFF.